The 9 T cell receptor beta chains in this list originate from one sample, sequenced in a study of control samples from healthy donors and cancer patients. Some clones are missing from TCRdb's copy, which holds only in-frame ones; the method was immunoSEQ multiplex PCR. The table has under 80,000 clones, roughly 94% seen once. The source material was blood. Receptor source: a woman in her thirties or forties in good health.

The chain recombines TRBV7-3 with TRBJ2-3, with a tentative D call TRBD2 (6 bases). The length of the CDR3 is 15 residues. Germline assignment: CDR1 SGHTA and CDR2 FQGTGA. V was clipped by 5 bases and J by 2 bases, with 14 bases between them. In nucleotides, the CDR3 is TGTGCCAGCAGCACGGGCGGACTATTCACAGATACGCAGTATTTT. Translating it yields CASSTGGLFTDTQYF.

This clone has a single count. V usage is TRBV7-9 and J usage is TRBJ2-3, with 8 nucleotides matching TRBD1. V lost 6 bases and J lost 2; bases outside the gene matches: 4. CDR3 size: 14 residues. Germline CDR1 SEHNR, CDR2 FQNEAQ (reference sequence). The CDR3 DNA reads TGTGCCAGCAGGCGGACAGGGAACACAGATACGCAGTATTTT. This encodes CASRRTGNTDTQYF.

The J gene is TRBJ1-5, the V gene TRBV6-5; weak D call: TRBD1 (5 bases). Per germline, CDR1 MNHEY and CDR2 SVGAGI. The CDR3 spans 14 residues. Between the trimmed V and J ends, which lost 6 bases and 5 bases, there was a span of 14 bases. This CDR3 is CASSQGSSYQPQHF. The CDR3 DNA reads TGTGCCAGCAGCCAGGGCAGCTCCTATCAGCCCCAGCATTTT.

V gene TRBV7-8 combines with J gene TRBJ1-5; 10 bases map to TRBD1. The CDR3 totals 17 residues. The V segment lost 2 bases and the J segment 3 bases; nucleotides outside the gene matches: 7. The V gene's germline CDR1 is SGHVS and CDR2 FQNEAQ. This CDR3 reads CASSLLDRGVYNQPQHF. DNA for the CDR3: TGTGCCAGCAGCTTACTGGACAGGGGGGTCTACAATCAGCCCCAGCATTTT.

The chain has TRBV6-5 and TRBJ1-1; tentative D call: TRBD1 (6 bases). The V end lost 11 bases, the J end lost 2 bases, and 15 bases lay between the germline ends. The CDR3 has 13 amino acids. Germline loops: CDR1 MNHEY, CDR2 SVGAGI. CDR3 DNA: TGTGCCGCGAAGAAGGGGGAAAACACTGAAGCTTTCTTT. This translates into CAAKKGENTEAFF.

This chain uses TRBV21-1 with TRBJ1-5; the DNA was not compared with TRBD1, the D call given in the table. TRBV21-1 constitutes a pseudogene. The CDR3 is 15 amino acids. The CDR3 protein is CASSKAPQGHQPQHF. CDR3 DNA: TGTGCCAGCAGCAAAGCCCCTCAGGGCCATCAGCCCCAGCATTTT.

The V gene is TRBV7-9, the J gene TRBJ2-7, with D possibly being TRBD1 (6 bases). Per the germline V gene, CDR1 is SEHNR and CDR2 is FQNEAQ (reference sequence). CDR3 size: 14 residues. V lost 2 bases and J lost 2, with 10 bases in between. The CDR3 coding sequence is TGTGCCAGCAGCTTAACCACAGGGACCTACGAGCAGTACTTC. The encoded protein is CASSLTTGTYEQYF.

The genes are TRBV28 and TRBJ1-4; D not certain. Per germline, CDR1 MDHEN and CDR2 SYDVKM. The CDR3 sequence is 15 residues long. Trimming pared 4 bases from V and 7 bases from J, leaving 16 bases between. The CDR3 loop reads CASSSFVKKSEKLFF. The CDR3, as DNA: TGTGCCAGCAGTTCGTTCGTCAAGAAGAGTGAAAAACTGTTTTTT.

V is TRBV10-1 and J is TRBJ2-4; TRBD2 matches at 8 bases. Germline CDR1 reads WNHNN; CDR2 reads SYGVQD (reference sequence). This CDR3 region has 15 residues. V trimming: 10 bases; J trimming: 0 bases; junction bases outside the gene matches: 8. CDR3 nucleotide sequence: TGCGCCACCGTTCGGGGGGGCCGAGCCAAAAACATTCAGTACTTC. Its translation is CATVRGGRAKNIQYF.